Following are 30 T cell receptor beta chains from one sample sequenced in a study of shared clonotypes between healthy human individuals. Terminally differentiated effector memory CD45RA+ cells were excluded by CCR7 positive selection of CD45RO-negative cells. The assay was immunoSEQ multiplex PCR, and TCRdb's table has in-frame clones only and misses some. This table holds roughly 1,800,000 clones, about 95% found once. Sequencing used naive CD8+ T cells sorted from blood. These receptors all stem from a man aged 18 to 30 in good health.

The gene calls are TRBV27 and TRBJ1-1, with D unresolved. From germline, CDR1 is MNHEY and CDR2 SMNVEV (reference sequence). The CDR3 is 16 amino acids. Trimming removed 5 bases from V and 4 bases from J, with 20 bases in between. CDR3 DNA: TGTGCCAGCAGTCCCTCCTTCGGCCAGTTACCCACTGAAGCTTTCTTT. Translated: CASSPSFGQLPTEAFF.

The gene calls are TRBV6-5 and TRBJ2-1; D perhaps matches TRBD1 (5 bases). The V end lost 5 bases, the J end lost 7 bases, and 15 bases lay between the germline ends. The CDR3 contains 14 residues. Germline V gene data show CDR1 as MNHEY and CDR2 as SVGAGI. The CDR3 is CASSPPGARNEQFF. The CDR3 DNA reads TGTGCCAGCAGTCCCCCTGGGGCGCGGAATGAGCAGTTCTTC.

This chain joins TRBV28 and TRBJ1-4; 10 positions agree with TRBD1. The germline gives CDR1 MDHEN, CDR2 SYDVKM. After removal of 2 bases from V and 3 bases from J, the junction contained 12 bases not matched to a gene. The CDR3 loop spans 19 amino acids. DNA of the CDR3: TGTGCCAGCAGTTTAGTCCGGGACAGGGGTCCGCTGGCTAATGAAAAACTGTTTTTT. Translated, it gives CASSLVRDRGPLANEKLFF.

The genes are TRBV30 and TRBJ2-7, with 9 nucleotides matching TRBD2. Trimming cost V 5 bases and J 3 bases; bases outside gene matches: 5. Germline V gene sequence: CDR1 GTSNPN, CDR2 SVGIG (reference sequence). CDR3 length: 13 residues. The CDR3 sequence: CAWGGLAYYEQYF. The DNA of the CDR3 is TGTGCCTGGGGGGGACTAGCTTACTACGAGCAGTACTTC.

The chain combines TRBV30 with TRBJ2-7; TRBD1 matches at 7 bases. There are 14 residues in the CDR3. J was trimmed by 1 base and V by 2 bases; bases with no gene match: 5. Germline assignment: CDR1 GTSNPN and CDR2 SVGIG (reference sequence). The CDR3 here is CAWSPPTGSYEQYF. In nucleotides, the CDR3 is TGTGCCTGGAGTCCTCCGACAGGGTCCTACGAGCAGTACTTC.

This chain joins TRBV9 and TRBJ2-1; D call uncertain. There are 14 residues in the CDR3. Germline V gene sequence: CDR1 SGDLS, CDR2 YYNGEE. With 0 bases removed from V and 3 bases from J, the gap between germline ends came to 7 bases. The CDR3 DNA follows: TGTGCCAGCAGCGTAGCCGCATACTACAATGAGCAGTTCTTC. As protein: CASSVAAYYNEQFF. Based on the CDR3 plus reference TRBV9 and TRBJ2-1, the full variable domain is DSGVTQTPKHLITATGQRVTLRCSPRSGDLSVYWYQQSLDQGLQFLIQYYNGEERAKGNILERFSAQQFPDLHSELNLSSLELGDSALYFCASSVAAYYNEQFFGPGTRLTVL.

The chain employs TRBV5-6 and TRBJ1-2; 10 bases line up with TRBD1. This CDR3 is 15 amino acids long. Trimming took 4 bases from V and 4 from J; bases not matched to a gene: 7. Germline assignment: CDR1 SGHDT and CDR2 YYEEEE. The CDR3 sequence is CASSLQTGGFYGYTF. The DNA for the CDR3 is TGTGCCAGCAGCCTACAGACAGGGGGCTTCTATGGCTACACCTTC. The full variable domain, completed using reference TRBV5-6 and TRBJ1-2, is DAGVTQSPTHLIKTRGQQVTLRCSPKSGHDTVSWYQQALGQGPQFIFQYYEEEERQRGNFPDRFSGHQFPNYSSELNVNALLLGDSALYLCASSLQTGGFYGYTFGSGTRLTVV.

The chain joins TRBV5-4 to TRBJ2-7, with 10 bases identical to TRBD2. This CDR3 has 14 residues. Germline V lookup: CDR1 SGHNT, CDR2 YYREEE (reference sequence). Trimming took 3 bases from V and 4 from J; bases not matched to a gene: 4. The CDR3 DNA reads as TGTGCCAGCAGCTATTTTAGCGGGGGGTACGAGCAGTACTTC. As protein: CASSYFSGGYEQYF.

The chain employs TRBV4-1 and TRBJ2-7, with D unclear. The CDR3 is made up of 15 amino acids. Trimming stripped 4 bases from V and 0 bases from J, with 13 bases between. CDR1 and CDR2 (germline): MGHRA, YSYEKL. In DNA form, the CDR3 reads TGCGCCAGCAGCCCATCGTGGGTCAACTCCTACGAGCAGTACTTC. As protein: CASSPSWVNSYEQYF.

The chain employs TRBV18 and TRBJ2-7, with 11 bases lining up with TRBD2. The CDR3 extends over 17 amino acids. The germline V gene encodes CDR1 KGHSH and CDR2 LQKENI. The V and J ends lost 3 bases and 0 bases, in that order; junction bases with no gene match: 7. The CDR3 DNA reads as TGTGCCAGCTCACCCGGGGGACTAGCGGTAAGCTCCTACGAGCAGTACTTC. Protein: CASSPGGLAVSSYEQYF.

Notes on this clone: Other nucleotide sequences in the sample specify the same CDR3. The rearrangement links TRBV27 to TRBJ2-7; 7 positions match TRBD1. Trimming at V came to 5 bases and at J to 2 bases, leaving 6 bases not matched to a gene. The CDR3 is made up of 14 amino acids. Germline V gene lookup returns CDR1 MNHEY and CDR2 SMNVEV (reference sequence). CDR3 sequence: CASSRTGAPYEQYF. CDR3 DNA sequence: TGTGCCAGCAGTCGCACAGGGGCGCCCTACGAGCAGTACTTC.

The V call is TRBV7-3, the J call TRBJ2-2; weak D call: TRBD2 (6 bases). CDR1 and CDR2 from the germline V gene are SGHTA and FQGTGA. CDR3 length: 16 residues. Deletions cut 4 bases from V and 1 base from J, with 13 bases between. CDR3 sequence: CASSSPGGMNTGELFF. In DNA form, the CDR3 reads TGTGCCAGCAGCTCCCCTGGGGGGATGAACACCGGGGAGCTGTTTTTT.

A remark on this clone: The identical CDR3 is also encoded by other nucleotide sequences in the sample. The chain joins TRBV27 to TRBJ2-5; D is undetermined. The germline V gene has CDR1 MNHEY and CDR2 SMNVEV (reference sequence). Trimming left V 3 bases short and J 5 bases short, with 10 bases between. The CDR3 is made up of 13 amino acids. The DNA for the CDR3 is TGTGCCAGCAGTTTGGGGTCCCCCGAGACCCAGTACTTC. Translating it yields CASSLGSPETQYF.

The DNA of the CDR3 is TGTGCCAGCAGCTACCCCGACGGCTACAATGAGCAGTTCTTC. This codes for CASSYPDGYNEQFF. The chain uses TRBV9 and TRBJ2-1; no clear D. Trimming stripped 4 bases from V and 3 bases from J, with 11 bases between. This CDR3 has 14 residues. Germline CDR1 and CDR2: SGDLS and YYNGEE.

The genes are TRBV6-5 and TRBJ1-1; 7 bases map to TRBD1. V gave up 7 bases and J gave up 1 base; unmatched junction bases: 6. The CDR3 length is 14 residues. From germline, CDR1 is MNHEY and CDR2 SVGAGI. Here the CDR3 DNA reads TGTGCCAGCATCCCAGGGGGGGAGAACACTGAAGCTTTCTTT. Translating gives CASIPGGENTEAFF.

J is TRBJ2-7 and V is TRBV6-5; no clear D gene. The CDR3 has 13 amino acids. CDR1 and CDR2 from the germline V gene are MNHEY and SVGAGI. V shed 0 bases and J shed 5 bases, with 8 bases lying between them. The chain's CDR3 is CASSYSIGNEQYF. The CDR3 nucleotides are TGTGCCAGCAGTTACTCGATAGGGAACGAGCAGTACTTC.

The chain has TRBV4-1 and TRBJ2-3; possible D gene TRBD2, 6 bases. Germline V lookup: CDR1 MGHRA, CDR2 YSYEKL. The germline V and J ends were trimmed by 4 bases and 1 base, with 15 bases remaining between them. This CDR3 spans 16 amino acids. The CDR3 loop is CASSLPRGEGTDTQYF. In DNA form, the CDR3 reads TGCGCCAGCAGCCTTCCTAGAGGGGAGGGCACAGATACGCAGTATTTT.

The chain joins TRBV27 to TRBJ2-3, with unresolved D. V was cut by 4 bases and J by 2 bases, with 7 bases left in between. This CDR3 contains 13 residues. CDR1 and CDR2 from the germline V gene are MNHEY and SMNVEV (reference sequence). CDR3 protein: CASSSLVTDTQYF. DNA of the CDR3: TGTGCCAGCAGTTCCCTTGTCACAGATACGCAGTATTTT.

The V call is TRBV7-8, the J call TRBJ1-1; D possibly corresponds to TRBD1 (6 bases). Trimming removed 5 bases at V and 6 bases at J, with 13 bases between. Germline V gene lookup returns CDR1 SGHVS and CDR2 FQNEAQ. The CDR3 is 13 residues long. The DNA for the CDR3 is TGTGCCAGCAGCGGACAGAATGGTCCTGAAGCTTTCTTT. Its protein product is CASSGQNGPEAFF.

The chain links TRBV9 to TRBJ1-1; D may be TRBD1 (6 bases). Germline V gene data show CDR1 as SGDLS and CDR2 as YYNGEE. V was clipped by 3 bases and J by 1 base, with 13 bases between them. This CDR3 contains 15 residues. This chain's CDR3 is CASSEQGFPNTEAFF. The CDR3 DNA reads as TGTGCCAGCAGCGAACAGGGCTTCCCGAACACTGAAGCTTTCTTT.

This chain joins TRBV2 and TRBJ1-1; a weak D match, TRBD1 (6 bases). V was clipped by 2 bases and J by 1 base, with 20 bases between them. The CDR3 has 18 residues. Per germline, CDR1 SNHLY and CDR2 FYNNEI. This chain's CDR3 is CASSEQTTWGAENTEAFF. The CDR3 coding sequence is TGTGCCAGCAGTGAACAGACAACATGGGGGGCTGAGAACACTGAAGCTTTCTTT. Using reference TRBV2 and TRBJ1-1 for the parts outside the CDR3, the full variable domain is EPEVTQTPSHQVTQMGQEVILRCVPISNHLYFYWYRQILGQKVEFLVSFYNNEISEKSEIFDDQFSVERPDGSNFTLKIRSTKLEDSAMYFCASSEQTTWGAENTEAFFGQGTRLTVV.

The chain employs TRBV13 and TRBJ2-4; 12 nucleotides line up with TRBD2. The length of the CDR3 is 16 residues. Germline V gene data show CDR1 as PRHDT and CDR2 as FYEKMQ (reference sequence). J lost 8 bases, V lost 6 bases, and 11 bases had no gene match. CDR3 in amino acids: CASSSTSGSGWDIQYF. Here the CDR3 DNA reads TGTGCCAGCAGTTCGACTAGCGGGAGTGGGTGGGACATTCAGTACTTC. Drawing the rest from reference TRBV13 and TRBJ2-4, the complete variable domain is AAGVIQSPRHLIKEKRETATLKCYPIPRHDTVYWYQQGPGQDPQFLISFYEKMQSDKGSIPDRFSAQQFSDYHSELNMSSLELGDSALYFCASSSTSGSGWDIQYFGAGTRLSVL.

The V gene is TRBV6-5, the J gene TRBJ2-5, with D unclear. The V end was cut by 5 bases, the J end by 3 bases, with 13 bases between. Germline V gives CDR1 MNHEY, CDR2 SVGAGI. This CDR3 has 14 amino acids. CDR3 nucleotides: TGTGCCAGCAGTACCACCGAGGCGGAAGAGACCCAGTACTTC. Protein product: CASSTTEAEETQYF.

This chain joins TRBV7-6 and TRBJ2-7, with 7 bases aligning to TRBD2. The CDR3 is made up of 13 amino acids. Germline V CDR1 and CDR2: SGHVS, FNYEAQ. Trimming at V came to 6 bases and at J to 3 bases, leaving 5 bases not matched to a gene. CDR3 loop: CASSHQRDYEQYF. The CDR3 DNA is TGTGCCAGCAGTCACCAGCGGGACTACGAGCAGTACTTC.

This chain connects TRBV2 to TRBJ2-6; unclear D gene. CDR1 is SNHLY and CDR2 is FYNNEI in the germline V gene. The CDR3 extends over 14 amino acids. Trimming pared 6 bases from V and 0 bases from J, leaving 6 bases between. CDR3 in DNA: TGTGCCAGCAGCGGGTCCTCTGGGGCCAACGTCCTGACTTTC. Translation gives CASSGSSGANVLTF. The entire variable domain, with the rest obtained from reference TRBV2 and TRBJ2-6, is as follows: EPEVTQTPSHQVTQMGQEVILRCVPISNHLYFYWYRQILGQKVEFLVSFYNNEISEKSEIFDDQFSVERPDGSNFTLKIRSTKLEDSAMYFCASSGSSGANVLTFGAGSRLTVL.

This sequence joins TRBV10-3 and TRBJ2-5; 10 nucleotides align to TRBD1. The V gene end was trimmed by 3 bases and the J gene end by 4 bases; junction bases not matched to a gene: 5. CDR3 length: 15 amino acids. Looked up from germline, CDR1 is ENHRY and CDR2 is SYGVKD. This CDR3 is CAISEGQGDLETQYF. CDR3 DNA: TGTGCCATCAGTGAAGGACAGGGGGATTTAGAGACCCAGTACTTC.

V usage is TRBV30 and J usage is TRBJ1-2; D not certain. V was trimmed by 2 bases and J by 8 bases, leaving 18 bases between them. The CDR3 consists of 14 residues. Germline V gene sequence: CDR1 GTSNPN, CDR2 SVGIG (reference sequence). The CDR3 loop reads CAWSYIGETMGYTF. The CDR3 nucleotides read TGTGCCTGGAGTTACATTGGTGAAACTATGGGCTACACCTTC. The whole variable domain, filled in from reference TRBV30 and TRBJ1-2, reads SQTIHQWPATLVQPVGSPLSLECTVEGTSNPNLYWYRQAAGRGLQLLFYSVGIGQISSEVPQNLSASRPQDRQFILSSKKLLLSDSGFYLCAWSYIGETMGYTFGSGTRLTVV.

This rearrangement joins TRBV28 to TRBJ2-7; the match to TRBD1 covers 7 bases. After removal of 6 bases from V and 3 bases from J, the junction contained 8 bases not matched to a gene. CDR3 length: 14 residues. In germline, CDR1 is MDHEN, CDR2 SYDVKM. CDR3 nucleotides: TGTGCCAGCAGAACCCAGGGGGAAGGCTACGAGCAGTACTTC. Its translation: CASRTQGEGYEQYF.

In nucleotides, the CDR3 is TGTGCCAGCAGCTCGATCCAGGACAGGAGCCTTACCGGGGAGCTGTTTTTT. It is translated as CASSSIQDRSLTGELFF. The chain joins TRBV5-6 to TRBJ2-2; TRBD1 matches at 7 bases. Per the germline V gene, CDR1 is SGHDT and CDR2 is YYEEEE. V shed 3 bases and J 5 bases; nucleotides not matched to a gene: 13. The CDR3 is 17 amino acids.

The V gene is TRBV7-9, the J gene TRBJ1-3; no reliable D call. The CDR3 sequence is 16 residues long. Germline CDR1 is SEHNR and CDR2 is FQNEAQ (reference sequence). V was trimmed by 5 bases and J by 0 bases, leaving 14 bases between them. CDR3 loop: CASSLDVPSSGNTIYF. The DNA for the CDR3 is TGTGCCAGCAGCCTGGATGTTCCATCCTCTGGAAACACCATATATTTT.